The rows below give T cell receptor beta chains drawn from one sample of a study of T cell responses to AZD1222 COVID-19 vaccine. TCRdb's table, derived via immunoSEQ multiplex PCR, lists solely in-frame clones and lacks some. The sample includes 150,000 to 200,000 clones, about 91% seen only once; the top ten take around 2.3%. Sequences were derived from peripheral blood, sampled on day 0 of AZD1222 vaccination. The origin of the receptors is an adult in good health. CDR3s include the opening cysteine and the closing phenylalanine or tryptophan. Each record gives: V gene, clone size, D gene, J gene, CDR3 protein, CDR3 DNA. D genes are given only for firm matches. Clone size is stated in some rows and not others, as once, few, many or a class when expanded.

v_gene: TRBV18
abundance: NA
d_gene: NA
j_gene: TRBJ1-3
CDR3aa: CASLPGHGTGNTIYF
CDR3nt: TGTGCCAGCCTACCGGGACACGGAACGGGAAACACCATATATTTT

v_gene: TRBV19
abundance: NA
d_gene: TRBD1
j_gene: TRBJ2-7
CDR3aa: CASSTQTGGEQYF
CDR3nt: TGTGCCAGTAGTACACAGACAGGGGGCGAGCAGTACTTC

v_gene: TRBV21-1
abundance: NA
d_gene: NA
j_gene: TRBJ1-3
CDR3aa: CASSKVPGSGNTIYF
CDR3nt: TGTGCCAGCAGCAAAGTCCCGGGCTCTGGAAACACCATATATTTT

v_gene: TRBV4-3
abundance: NA
d_gene: NA
j_gene: TRBJ2-5
CDR3aa: CASSQQFRSQETQYF
CDR3nt: TGCGCCAGCAGCCAACAGTTCAGGAGCCAAGAGACCCAGTACTTC

v_gene: TRBV2
abundance: few
d_gene: NA
j_gene: TRBJ2-5
CDR3aa: CASRGETQYF
CDR3nt: TGTGCCAGCAGGGGGGAGACCCAGTACTTC

v_gene: TRBV7-6
abundance: NA
d_gene: NA
j_gene: TRBJ1-2
CDR3aa: CASSLAVTQRDGYTF
CDR3nt: TGTGCCAGCAGCTTAGCGGTCACACAGAGGGATGGCTACACCTTC

v_gene: TRBV7-2
abundance: NA
d_gene: NA
j_gene: TRBJ2-7
CDR3aa: CASSLTPGVLIEQYF
CDR3nt: TGTGCCAGCAGCTTAACGCCGGGGGTCCTTATCGAGCAGTACTTC

v_gene: TRBV27
abundance: once
d_gene: NA
j_gene: TRBJ2-2
CDR3aa: CAIYKTGTERSNTGELFF
CDR3nt: TGTGCCATCTATAAAACCGGGACGGAGCGATCGAACACCGGGGAGCTGTTTTTT

v_gene: TRBV5-1
abundance: NA
d_gene: NA
j_gene: TRBJ2-3
CDR3aa: CASSLDSSGTDTQYF
CDR3nt: TGCGCCAGCAGCTTGGATTCTAGCGGCACAGATACGCAGTATTTT

v_gene: TRBV27
abundance: NA
d_gene: TRBD2
j_gene: TRBJ2-3
CDR3aa: CASSSRLAGDTQYF
CDR3nt: TGTGCCAGCAGTTCCCGACTAGCGGGAGATACGCAGTATTTT

v_gene: TRBV25-1
abundance: NA
d_gene: NA
j_gene: TRBJ2-7
CDR3aa: CASIDFSYEQYF
CDR3nt: TGTGCCAGTATAGACTTCTCCTACGAGCAGTACTTC

v_gene: TRBV28
abundance: NA
d_gene: NA
j_gene: TRBJ2-7
CDR3aa: CASSLYSPLGRYEQYF
CDR3nt: TGTGCCAGCAGTTTATACAGCCCCCTGGGAAGGTACGAGCAGTACTTC

v_gene: TRBV3-1/TRBV3-2
abundance: NA
d_gene: TRBD2
j_gene: TRBJ2-3
CDR3aa: CASSQGAGPDTQYF
CDR3nt: TGTGCCAGCAGCCAAGGAGCGGGGCCAGATACGCAGTATTTT

v_gene: TRBV2
abundance: NA
d_gene: TRBD2
j_gene: TRBJ2-1
CDR3aa: CASRAFSGGAGREQFF
CDR3nt: TGTGCCAGCAGGGCTTTTAGCGGGGGGGCCGGCCGGGAGCAGTTCTTC

v_gene: TRBV10-3
abundance: NA
d_gene: TRBD2
j_gene: TRBJ2-7
CDR3aa: CAISGTSGGIYEQYF
CDR3nt: TGTGCCATCAGTGGGACTAGCGGGGGGATCTACGAGCAGTACTTC

v_gene: TRBV19
abundance: NA
d_gene: TRBD1
j_gene: TRBJ1-6
CDR3aa: CASTDRGPGDSPLHF
CDR3nt: TGTGCCAGTACCGACAGGGGGCCGGGAGATTCACCCCTCCACTTT

v_gene: TRBV6-2/TRBV6-3
abundance: NA
d_gene: NA
j_gene: TRBJ2-7
CDR3aa: CASSASSYEQYF
CDR3nt: TGTGCCAGCAGCGCAAGCTCCTACGAGCAGTACTTC

v_gene: TRBV7-9
abundance: NA
d_gene: TRBD1
j_gene: TRBJ1-6
CDR3aa: CASSLGTGNSPLHF
CDR3nt: TGTGCCAGCAGCTTAGGGACAGGCAATTCACCCCTCCACTTT

v_gene: TRBV7-2
abundance: NA
d_gene: NA
j_gene: TRBJ2-3
CDR3aa: CASSLQGTGSDTQYF
CDR3nt: TGTGCCAGCAGCCTCCAGGGGACGGGTTCGGATACGCAGTATTTT

v_gene: TRBV7-2
abundance: few
d_gene: NA
j_gene: TRBJ2-1
CDR3aa: CASSLVDGYEQFF
CDR3nt: TGTGCCAGCAGCTTAGTAGACGGGTATGAGCAGTTCTTC

v_gene: TRBV3-1/TRBV3-2
abundance: NA
d_gene: NA
j_gene: TRBJ1-3
CDR3aa: CASSQESRNTIYF
CDR3nt: TGTGCCAGCAGCCAAGAGAGCCGAAACACCATATATTTT

v_gene: TRBV4-2
abundance: NA
d_gene: NA
j_gene: TRBJ2-5
CDR3aa: CASSQTEGETQYF
CDR3nt: TGTGCCAGCAGCCAGACCGAGGGAGAGACCCAGTACTTC

v_gene: TRBV14
abundance: NA
d_gene: NA
j_gene: TRBJ2-1
CDR3aa: CASSQVAGPPKFF
CDR3nt: TGTGCCAGCAGCCAAGTGGCGGGGCCACCAAAGTTCTTC

v_gene: TRBV5-4
abundance: NA
d_gene: NA
j_gene: TRBJ2-5
CDR3aa: CASSFAGLEKETQYF
CDR3nt: TGTGCCAGCAGCTTTGCAGGCCTTGAAAAAGAGACCCAGTACTTC

v_gene: TRBV3-1/TRBV3-2
abundance: few
d_gene: NA
j_gene: TRBJ2-6
CDR3aa: CASSQEGGANVLTF
CDR3nt: TGTGCCAGCAGCCAAGAGGGTGGGGCCAACGTCCTGACTTTC

v_gene: TRBV27
abundance: once
d_gene: NA
j_gene: TRBJ1-1
CDR3aa: CASSLQGRNTEAFF
CDR3nt: TGTGCCAGCAGTTTACAGGGGAGGAACACTGAAGCTTTCTTT

v_gene: TRBV12-3/TRBV12-4
abundance: NA
d_gene: NA
j_gene: TRBJ1-1
CDR3aa: CASSRQTTEAFF
CDR3nt: TGTGCCAGCAGTCGACAGACCACTGAAGCTTTCTTT

v_gene: TRBV24-1
abundance: few
d_gene: NA
j_gene: TRBJ1-2
CDR3aa: CATSDSRTRADYGYTF
CDR3nt: TGTGCCACCAGTGATTCCCGGACCAGGGCTGACTATGGCTACACCTTC

v_gene: TRBV30
abundance: NA
d_gene: NA
j_gene: TRBJ2-7
CDR3aa: CAWSERAGEQYF
CDR3nt: TGTGCCTGGAGTGAGAGGGCGGGCGAGCAGTACTTC

v_gene: TRBV28
abundance: NA
d_gene: NA
j_gene: TRBJ1-2
CDR3aa: CASSLLGNREHGYTF
CDR3nt: TGTGCCAGCAGTTTATTAGGTAACAGGGAGCATGGCTACACCTTC

v_gene: TRBV11-2
abundance: NA
d_gene: NA
j_gene: TRBJ1-1
CDR3aa: CASSSQRTEAFF
CDR3nt: TGTGCCAGCAGCTCCCAGCGGACTGAAGCTTTCTTT

v_gene: TRBV4-1
abundance: NA
d_gene: NA
j_gene: TRBJ1-6
CDR3aa: CASSQEQARSPLHF
CDR3nt: TGCGCCAGCAGCCAAGAACAGGCCCGTTCACCCCTCCACTTT

v_gene: TRBV19
abundance: NA
d_gene: TRBD1
j_gene: TRBJ2-5
CDR3aa: CASSISGDRGQTQYF
CDR3nt: TGTGCCAGTAGTATTTCTGGGGACAGAGGTCAGACCCAGTACTTC

v_gene: TRBV2
abundance: NA
d_gene: TRBD1
j_gene: TRBJ1-1
CDR3aa: CASSGDRVGTEAFF
CDR3nt: TGTGCCAGCAGTGGGGACAGGGTGGGCACTGAAGCTTTCTTT

v_gene: TRBV6-1
abundance: NA
d_gene: NA
j_gene: TRBJ1-2
CDR3aa: CASSDFRGINLHGYTF
CDR3nt: TGTGCCAGCAGTGATTTCAGGGGAATAAACCTACATGGCTACACCTTC

v_gene: TRBV2
abundance: once
d_gene: NA
j_gene: TRBJ2-5
CDR3aa: CASRRGSQETQYF
CDR3nt: TGTGCCAGCAGAAGGGGCAGCCAAGAGACCCAGTACTTC

v_gene: TRBV12-3/TRBV12-4
abundance: NA
d_gene: NA
j_gene: TRBJ1-2
CDR3aa: CASSNRAGYTF
CDR3nt: TGTGCCAGCAGTAACAGGGCTGGCTACACCTTC

v_gene: TRBV2
abundance: few
d_gene: TRBD1
j_gene: TRBJ2-7
CDR3aa: CASGDRGNPYF
CDR3nt: TGTGCCAGCGGGGACAGGGGGAACCCGTACTTC

v_gene: TRBV30
abundance: NA
d_gene: TRBD1
j_gene: TRBJ1-6
CDR3aa: CAWERQGNSPLHF
CDR3nt: TGTGCCTGGGAACGACAGGGTAATTCACCCCTCCACTTT

v_gene: TRBV10-2
abundance: NA
d_gene: TRBD2
j_gene: TRBJ2-3
CDR3aa: CASRGSGGLTDTQYF
CDR3nt: TGCGCCAGCAGGGGTAGCGGGGGACTCACAGATACGCAGTATTTT

v_gene: TRBV7-9
abundance: once
d_gene: TRBD1
j_gene: TRBJ1-5
CDR3aa: CASSPRTGGENQPQHF
CDR3nt: TGTGCCAGCAGCCCCAGGACAGGGGGGGAGAATCAGCCCCAGCATTTT

v_gene: TRBV7-9
abundance: NA
d_gene: TRBD1
j_gene: TRBJ2-3
CDR3aa: CASSFHRGGTDTQYF
CDR3nt: TGTGCCAGCAGCTTTCACAGGGGGGGCACAGATACGCAGTATTTT

v_gene: TRBV14
abundance: many
d_gene: NA
j_gene: TRBJ2-7
CDR3aa: CASSFGGQLYEQYF
CDR3nt: TGTGCCAGCAGCTTCGGGGGACAGTTATACGAGCAGTACTTC

v_gene: TRBV9
abundance: NA
d_gene: NA
j_gene: TRBJ1-2
CDR3aa: CASSATAQWGYTF
CDR3nt: TGTGCCAGCAGCGCGACAGCCCAATGGGGCTACACCTTC

v_gene: TRBV7-9
abundance: NA
d_gene: NA
j_gene: TRBJ1-5
CDR3aa: CASSLDVSESNQPQHF
CDR3nt: TGTGCCAGCAGCTTAGATGTCAGCGAGAGCAATCAGCCCCAGCATTTT

v_gene: TRBV7-2
abundance: NA
d_gene: NA
j_gene: TRBJ1-1
CDR3aa: CASSARRLNTEAFF
CDR3nt: TGTGCCAGCAGCGCTAGACGGTTGAACACTGAAGCTTTCTTT

v_gene: TRBV19
abundance: NA
d_gene: TRBD1
j_gene: TRBJ2-2
CDR3aa: CASSSDRATGELFF
CDR3nt: TGTGCCAGTAGTTCAGACAGGGCCACCGGGGAGCTGTTTTTT

v_gene: TRBV5-4
abundance: NA
d_gene: NA
j_gene: TRBJ2-2
CDR3aa: CASSFGGRTSGELFF
CDR3nt: TGTGCCAGCAGCTTTGGGGGTAGGACGTCCGGGGAGCTGTTTTTT

v_gene: TRBV30
abundance: NA
d_gene: NA
j_gene: TRBJ1-4
CDR3aa: CAAWDEGWFATNEKLFF
CDR3nt: TGTGCCGCCTGGGACGAGGGGTGGTTCGCAACTAATGAAAAACTGTTTTTT

v_gene: TRBV27
abundance: NA
d_gene: NA
j_gene: TRBJ1-5
CDR3aa: CASVEGNPGQPQHF
CDR3nt: TGTGCCAGCGTAGAAGGGAATCCGGGTCAGCCCCAGCATTTT

v_gene: TRBV5-1
abundance: NA
d_gene: TRBD1
j_gene: TRBJ1-2
CDR3aa: CASSQGQVGYGYTF
CDR3nt: TGCGCCAGCAGCCAGGGACAGGTGGGCTATGGCTACACCTTC

v_gene: TRBV6-6
abundance: once
d_gene: TRBD1
j_gene: TRBJ1-4
CDR3aa: CASSIRDRAKKLFF
CDR3nt: TGTGCCAGCAGTATCCGGGACAGAGCGAAAAAACTGTTTTTT

v_gene: TRBV4-2
abundance: NA
d_gene: NA
j_gene: TRBJ1-4
CDR3aa: CASSQDGATNEKLFF
CDR3nt: TGTGCCAGCAGCCAAGATGGGGCTACTAATGAAAAACTGTTTTTT

v_gene: TRBV7-9
abundance: few
d_gene: NA
j_gene: TRBJ2-7
CDR3aa: CASSAFSGFYEQYF
CDR3nt: TGTGCCAGCAGCGCCTTTAGTGGGTTCTACGAGCAGTACTTC

v_gene: TRBV18
abundance: NA
d_gene: TRBD1
j_gene: TRBJ1-6
CDR3aa: CASSLRSEGATSPLHF
CDR3nt: TGTGCCAGCTCCCTCAGGAGTGAGGGGGCAACTTCACCCCTCCACTTT

v_gene: TRBV18
abundance: NA
d_gene: NA
j_gene: TRBJ2-1
CDR3aa: CASSPGGGAHEQFF
CDR3nt: TGTGCCAGCTCACCAGGTGGGGGGGCCCATGAGCAGTTCTTC

v_gene: TRBV6-5
abundance: NA
d_gene: NA
j_gene: TRBJ1-5
CDR3aa: CASRRDTSKVQPQHF
CDR3nt: TGTGCCAGCAGACGGGACACCTCAAAAGTACAGCCCCAGCATTTT

v_gene: TRBV11-3
abundance: once
d_gene: NA
j_gene: TRBJ2-1
CDR3aa: CASSLTINNEQFF
CDR3nt: TGTGCCAGCAGCTTAACCATCAATAATGAGCAGTTCTTC

v_gene: TRBV5-4
abundance: few
d_gene: NA
j_gene: TRBJ2-1
CDR3aa: CASSFYAGAHEQFF
CDR3nt: TGTGCCAGCAGCTTCTATGCAGGGGCTCATGAGCAGTTCTTC